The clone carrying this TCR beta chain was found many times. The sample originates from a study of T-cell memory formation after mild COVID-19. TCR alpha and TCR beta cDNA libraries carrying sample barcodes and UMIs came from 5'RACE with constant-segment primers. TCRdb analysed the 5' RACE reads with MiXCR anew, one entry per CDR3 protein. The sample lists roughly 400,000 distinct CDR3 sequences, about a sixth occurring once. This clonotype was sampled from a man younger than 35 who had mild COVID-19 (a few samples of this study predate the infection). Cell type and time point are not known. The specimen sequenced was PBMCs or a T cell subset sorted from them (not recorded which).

The CDR3 region is CASSRGQRNQPQHF. The CDR3 DNA sequence: TGTGCCAGCAGTAGGGGACAGAGAAATCAGCCCCAGCATTTT. The chain is built from TRBV12-3 or TRBV12-4 and TRBJ1-5; TRBD1 aligns across 7 bases. The CDR3 length is 14 residues. After removal of 5 bases from V and 4 bases from J, the junction contained 5 bases not matched to a gene.